One sample yielded the 6 T cell receptor beta chains listed below, sequenced in a study of OX40 agonist ivuxolimab in advanced cancers. The repertoire was sequenced with immunoSEQ multiplex PCR; TCRdb's copy has only in-frame clones and lacks some. Of about 93,000 clones in the sample, 94% are singletons; the top ten hold roughly 2.6%. The sample was CD4+ or CD8+ T cells sorted from blood, taken in a trial of the OX40 agonist ivuxolimab. These receptors were collected from an adult with an advanced solid tumor such as melanoma, head and neck, liver or kidney cancer.

V is TRBV28 and J is TRBJ1-1, with 8 bases identical to TRBD1. The CDR3 is made up of 13 amino acids. V shed 5 bases, J shed 5 bases, and the junction held 4 bases outside the gene matches. CDR1 and CDR2 (germline): MDHEN, SYDVKM. CDR3 residues: CASSPDRGTEAFF. The CDR3 coding sequence is TGTGCCAGCAGTCCCGACAGGGGTACTGAAGCTTTCTTT. The full variable domain, completed using reference TRBV28 and TRBJ1-1, is DVKVTQSSRYLVKRTGEKVFLECVQDMDHENMFWYRQDPGLGLRLIYFSYDVKMKEKGDIPEGYSVSREKKERFSLILESASTNQTSMYLCASSPDRGTEAFFGQGTRLTVV.

The rearrangement joins TRBV5-1 to TRBJ1-1; D call uncertain. Germline CDR1 and CDR2: SGHRS and YFSETQ. The length of the CDR3 is 14 residues. The germline V and J ends were trimmed by 2 bases and 1 base, with 9 bases remaining between them. This CDR3 reads CASSFDGSNTEAFF. In nucleotides, the CDR3 is TGCGCCAGCAGCTTTGATGGGTCGAACACTGAAGCTTTCTTT.

The rearrangement joins TRBV11-2 to TRBJ2-1; possibly TRBD2 for D (5 bases). V gave up 1 base and J gave up 10 bases, with 11 bases separating them. CDR1 and CDR2 from the germline V gene are SGHAT and FQNNGV. This CDR3 has 13 amino acids. CDR3: CASSLAHGKEQFF. The CDR3 region has the DNA TGTGCCAGCAGCTTAGCTCACGGGAAGGAGCAGTTCTTC.

This sequence joins TRBV7-9 and TRBJ2-2; TRBD2 might be the D (6 bases). Between the trimmed V and J ends, which lost 5 bases and 5 bases, there was a span of 9 bases. The CDR3 runs 13 residues. Per the germline V gene, CDR1 is SEHNR and CDR2 is FQNEAQ (reference sequence). CDR3 amino acids: CASSPGLTGELFF. The CDR3 nucleotides read TGTGCCAGCAGCCCCGGACTAACCGGGGAGCTGTTTTTT. The variable domain in full, completed from reference TRBV7-9 and TRBJ2-2, reads DTGVSQNPRHKITKRGQNVTFRCDPISEHNRLYWYRQTLGQGPEFLTYFQNEAQLEKSRLLSDRFSAERPKGSFSTLEIQRTEQGDSAMYLCASSPGLTGELFFGEGSRLTVL.

The chain carries TRBV10-2 and TRBJ1-5, with D tentatively TRBD1 (5 bases). CDR1 and CDR2 (germline): WSHSY, SAAADI. The germline V and J ends were trimmed by 2 bases and 0 bases, with 8 bases remaining between them. The CDR3 runs 15 residues. For the CDR3, the DNA is TGCGCCAGCAGTGAGGGGGCCAATAGCAATCAGCCCCAGCATTTT. Its protein is CASSEGANSNQPQHF.

This sequence joins TRBV25-1 and TRBJ2-3; D unresolved. V was pared by 4 bases and J by 4 bases, with 18 bases between. This CDR3 has 16 residues. Germline V gene sequence: CDR1 MGHDK, CDR2 SYGVNS. The CDR3 here is CASSVRTAAYSDTQYF. For the CDR3, the DNA is TGTGCCAGCAGTGTGCGAACCGCTGCGTATTCAGATACGCAGTATTTT.